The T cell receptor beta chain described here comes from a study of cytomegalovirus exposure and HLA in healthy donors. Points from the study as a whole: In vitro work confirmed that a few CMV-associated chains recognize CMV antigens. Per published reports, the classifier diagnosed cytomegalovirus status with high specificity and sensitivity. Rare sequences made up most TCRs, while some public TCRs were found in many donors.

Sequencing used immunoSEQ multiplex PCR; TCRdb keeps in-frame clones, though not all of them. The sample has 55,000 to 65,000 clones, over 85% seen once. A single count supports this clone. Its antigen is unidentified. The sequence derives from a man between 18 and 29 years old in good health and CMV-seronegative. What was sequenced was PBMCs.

CDR3 in amino acids: CSVGNSDRVLGGYTF. DNA of the CDR3: TGCAGCGTTGGAAATTCGGACAGGGTTTTAGGGGGCTACACCTTC. The chain uses TRBV29-1 and TRBJ1-2; TRBD1 agrees at 8 bases. Trimming removed 4 bases from V and 8 bases from J; junction bases left unmatched: 15. Looked up from germline, CDR1 is SQVTM and CDR2 is ANQGSEA. The CDR3 contains 15 residues. Full variable domain (remainder filled in from reference TRBV29-1 and TRBJ1-2): SAVISQKPSRDICQRGTSLTIQCQVDSQVTMMFWYRQQPGQSLTLIATANQGSEATYESGFVIDKFPISRPNLTFSTLTVSNMSPEDSSIYLCSVGNSDRVLGGYTFGSGTRLTVV.